The TCR beta chain described here comes from a study of CD8 T cells in ankylosing spondylitis. Study conclusions and caveats: Several of the motif variants were reported before in synovial fluid and blood from reactive arthritis. The study identified a TCR beta motif of eight highly homologous variants that appeared characteristic of ankylosing spondylitis blood. Matched synovial fluid from ankylosing spondylitis patients was reported to be enriched for disease-linked clones.

CDR1 is LGHDT and CDR2 is YNNKEL in the germline V gene (reference sequence). Trimming took off 3 bases at V and 8 bases at J, with 10 bases between the two ends. CDR3 length: 12 amino acids. By quantitative 5'-RACE with molecular barcodes, the TCR beta libraries were made. TCRdb ran MiXCR on the 5' RACE reads and lists one entry per CDR3 protein. The sample shows a few hundred thousand distinct CDR3 sequences, 20% to 25% of them seen only once. Only a few counts were recorded for this clonotype. Its target is not known. The rearrangement links TRBV3-1 to TRBJ1-2; D is perhaps TRBD1 (5 bases). The sequenced sample was blood, either unsorted or a sorted T cell fraction (not recorded which). The TCR originated in a male donor with ankylosing spondylitis. In nucleotides, the CDR3 is TGTGCCAGCAGCCAGTCCCAGGGCGGCTACACCTTC. As protein: CASSQSQGGYTF.